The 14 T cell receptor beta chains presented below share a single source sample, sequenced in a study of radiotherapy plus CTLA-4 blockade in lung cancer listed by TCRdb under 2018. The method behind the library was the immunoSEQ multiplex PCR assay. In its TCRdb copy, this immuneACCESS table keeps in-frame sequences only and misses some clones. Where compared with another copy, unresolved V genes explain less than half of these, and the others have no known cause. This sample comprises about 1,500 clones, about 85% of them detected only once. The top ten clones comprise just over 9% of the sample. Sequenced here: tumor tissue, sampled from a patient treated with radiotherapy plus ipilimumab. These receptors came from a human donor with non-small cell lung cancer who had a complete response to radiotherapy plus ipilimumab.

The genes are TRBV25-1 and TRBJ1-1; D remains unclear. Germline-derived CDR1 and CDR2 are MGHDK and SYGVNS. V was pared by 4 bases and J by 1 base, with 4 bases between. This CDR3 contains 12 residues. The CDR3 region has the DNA TGTGCCAGCAGTGTTCGGAACACTGAAGCTTTCTTT. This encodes CASSVRNTEAFF.

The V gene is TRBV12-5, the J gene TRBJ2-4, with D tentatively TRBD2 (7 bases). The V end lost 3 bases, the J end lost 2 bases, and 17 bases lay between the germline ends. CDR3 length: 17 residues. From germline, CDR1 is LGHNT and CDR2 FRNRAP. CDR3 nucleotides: TGTGCTAGTGGTTTAGGGGGGGCCTACCTATCCAAAAACATTCAGTACTTC. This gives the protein CASGLGGAYLSKNIQYF.

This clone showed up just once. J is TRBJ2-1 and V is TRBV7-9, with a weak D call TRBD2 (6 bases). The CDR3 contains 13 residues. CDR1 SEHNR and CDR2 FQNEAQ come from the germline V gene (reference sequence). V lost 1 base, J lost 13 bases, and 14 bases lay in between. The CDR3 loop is CASSLGTTGGQFF. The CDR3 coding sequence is TGTGCCAGCAGCTTAGGGACTACCGGGGGACAGTTCTTC.

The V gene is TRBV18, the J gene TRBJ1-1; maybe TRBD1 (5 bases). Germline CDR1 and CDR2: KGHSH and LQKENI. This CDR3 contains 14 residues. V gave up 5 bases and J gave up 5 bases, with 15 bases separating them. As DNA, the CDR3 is TGTGCCAGCTCATCTCGACCCGAGGGGACTGAAGCTTTCTTT. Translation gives CASSSRPEGTEAFF.

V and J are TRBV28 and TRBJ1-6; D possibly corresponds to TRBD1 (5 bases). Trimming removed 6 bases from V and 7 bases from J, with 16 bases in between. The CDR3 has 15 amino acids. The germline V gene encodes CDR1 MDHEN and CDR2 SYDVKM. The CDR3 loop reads CASSRGGAGNSPLHF. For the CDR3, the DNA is TGTGCCAGCAGCCGGGGTGGGGCAGGGAATTCACCCCTCCACTTT. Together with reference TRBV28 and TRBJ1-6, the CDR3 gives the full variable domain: DVKVTQSSRYLVKRTGEKVFLECVQDMDHENMFWYRQDPGLGLRLIYFSYDVKMKEKGDIPEGYSVSREKKERFSLILESASTNQTSMYLCASSRGGAGNSPLHFGNGTRLTVT.

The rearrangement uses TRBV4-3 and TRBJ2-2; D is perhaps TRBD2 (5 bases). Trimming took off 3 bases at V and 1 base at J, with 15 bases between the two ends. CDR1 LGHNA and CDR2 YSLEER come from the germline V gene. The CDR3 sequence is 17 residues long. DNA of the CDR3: TGCGCCAGCAGCCACGACCCTGGGAGATTGAACACCGGGGAGCTGTTTTTT. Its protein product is CASSHDPGRLNTGELFF.

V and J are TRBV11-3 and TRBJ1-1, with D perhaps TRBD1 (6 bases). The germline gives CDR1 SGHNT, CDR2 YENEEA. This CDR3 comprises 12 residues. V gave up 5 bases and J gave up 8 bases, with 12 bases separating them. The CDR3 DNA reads TGTGCCAGCAGCCCCGGACAGTCAGAAGCTTTCTTT. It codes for CASSPGQSEAFF.

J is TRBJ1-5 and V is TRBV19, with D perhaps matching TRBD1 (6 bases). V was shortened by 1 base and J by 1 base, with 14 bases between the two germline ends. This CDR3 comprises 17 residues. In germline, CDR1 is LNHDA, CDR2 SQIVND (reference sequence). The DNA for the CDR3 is TGTGCCAGTAGTATAGCGGGCAGGGGCGGGAGCAATCAGCCCCAGCATTTT. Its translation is CASSIAGRGGSNQPQHF.

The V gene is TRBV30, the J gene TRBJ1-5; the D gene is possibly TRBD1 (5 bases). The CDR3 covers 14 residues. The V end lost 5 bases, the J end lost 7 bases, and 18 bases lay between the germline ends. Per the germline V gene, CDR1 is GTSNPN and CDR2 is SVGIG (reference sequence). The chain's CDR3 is CAWGAEEKGQPQHF. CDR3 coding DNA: TGTGCCTGGGGGGCCGAAGAAAAGGGGCAGCCCCAGCATTTT. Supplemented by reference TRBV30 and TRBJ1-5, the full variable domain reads SQTIHQWPATLVQPVGSPLSLECTVEGTSNPNLYWYRQAAGRGLQLLFYSVGIGQISSEVPQNLSASRPQDRQFILSSKKLLLSDSGFYLCAWGAEEKGQPQHFGDGTRLSIL.

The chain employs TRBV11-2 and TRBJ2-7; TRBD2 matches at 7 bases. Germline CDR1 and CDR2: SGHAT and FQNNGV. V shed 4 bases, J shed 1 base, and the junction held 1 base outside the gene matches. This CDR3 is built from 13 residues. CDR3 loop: CASSWGGSYEQYV. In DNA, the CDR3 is TGTGCCAGCAGCTGGGGGGGGTCCTACGAGCAGTACGTC.

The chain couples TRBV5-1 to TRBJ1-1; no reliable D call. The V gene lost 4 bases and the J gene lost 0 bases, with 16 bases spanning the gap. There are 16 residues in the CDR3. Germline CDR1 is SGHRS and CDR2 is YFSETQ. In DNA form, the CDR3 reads TGCGCCAGCAGCAACAACCGGGTAGAGTTGAACACTGAAGCTTTCTTT. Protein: CASSNNRVELNTEAFF.

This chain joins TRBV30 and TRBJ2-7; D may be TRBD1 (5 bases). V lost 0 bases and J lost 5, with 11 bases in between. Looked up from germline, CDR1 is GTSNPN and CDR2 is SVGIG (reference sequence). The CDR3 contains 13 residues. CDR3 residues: CAWSVVTVHEQYF. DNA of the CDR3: TGTGCCTGGAGTGTGGTGACAGTTCACGAGCAGTACTTC.

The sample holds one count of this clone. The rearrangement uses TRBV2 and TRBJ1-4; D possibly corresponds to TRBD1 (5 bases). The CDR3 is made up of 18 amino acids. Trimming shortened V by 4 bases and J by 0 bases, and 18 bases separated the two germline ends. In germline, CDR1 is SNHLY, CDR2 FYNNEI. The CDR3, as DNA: TGTGCCAGCAGTGCCCTTGGTGGGGCCGCGCCAACTAATGAAAAACTGTTTTTT. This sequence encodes CASSALGGAAPTNEKLFF.

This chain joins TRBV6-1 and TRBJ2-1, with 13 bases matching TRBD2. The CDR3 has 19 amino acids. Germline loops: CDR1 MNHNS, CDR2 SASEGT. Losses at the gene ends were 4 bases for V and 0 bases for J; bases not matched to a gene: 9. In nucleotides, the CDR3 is TGTGCCAGCAGTGGCGGACTAGCGGGAGTCATGAGCTCCTACAATGAGCAGTTCTTC. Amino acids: CASSGGLAGVMSSYNEQFF.